The 23 T cell receptor beta chains in this list originate from one sample, sequenced in a study of identical twins. TCRdb used MiXCR to reprocess the 5' RACE reads, holding one entry per CDR3 protein. The repertoire holds roughly 470,000 distinct CDR3 sequences, with around an eighth as singletons. These same data were also listed under a study on yellow fever vaccine responses in identical twins.

The sequenced material came from CD4+ T cells sorted from blood. Source of these receptors: a woman younger than 30 in good health.

V usage is TRBV29-1 and J usage is TRBJ2-1; D remains unclear. The CDR3 contains 14 residues. V shed 4 bases and J shed 3 bases, with 13 bases lying between them. The germline V gene encodes CDR1 SQVTM and CDR2 ANQGSEA. The CDR3 DNA is TGCAGCGTTGTGGCCCTGGGCGGCTACAATGAGCAGTTCTTC. Amino acids: CSVVALGGYNEQFF.

This clonotype was seen ten or more times. In DNA form, the CDR3 reads TGTGCCACCCAGCCCGGGGGACTAGCCGCGAACACCGGGGAGCTGTTTTTT. Translated: CATQPGGLAANTGELFF. The gene calls are TRBV3-1 and TRBJ2-2; 9 bases map to TRBD2. J was trimmed by 0 bases and V by 10 bases; bases with no gene match: 12. This CDR3 has 17 amino acids. Germline values: CDR1 LGHDT, CDR2 YNNKEL (reference sequence). The whole variable domain, filled in from reference TRBV3-1 and TRBJ2-2, reads DTAVSQTPKYLVTQMGNDKSIKCEQNLGHDTMYWYKQDSKKFLKIMFSYNNKELIINETVPNRFSPKSPDKAHLNLHINSLELGDSAVYFCATQPGGLAANTGELFFGEGSRLTVL.

The chain is built from TRBV24-1 and TRBJ2-7; D not resolved. CDR1 is KGHDR and CDR2 is SFDVKD in the germline V gene. The CDR3 totals 13 residues. V was trimmed by 3 bases and J by 4 bases, leaving 9 bases between them. CDR3: CATSDPRTYEQYF. CDR3 coding DNA: TGTGCCACCAGTGATCCAAGGACGTACGAGCAGTACTTC.

The chain links TRBV25-1 to TRBJ2-5, with 8 bases fitting TRBD2. The CDR3 runs to 14 residues. V was clipped by 1 base and J by 6 bases; unmatched bases: 4. Germline values: CDR1 MGHDK, CDR2 SYGVNS. The CDR3 sequence: CASSESGTRKTQYF. The CDR3 DNA sequence: TGTGCCAGCAGTGAATCAGGGACTAGAAAGACCCAGTACTTC.

This clonotype was observed a few times. This chain connects TRBV12-3 or TRBV12-4 to TRBJ2-3; D could derive from TRBD1 or TRBD2 (6 bases each). The V end was cut by 5 bases, the J end by 2 bases, with 23 bases between. The CDR3 has 18 residues. Written as DNA, the CDR3 is TGTGCCAGCAGTCCTGGGGGGCCAGGGGACTCCACCACAGATACGCAGTATTTT. The encoded protein is CASSPGGPGDSTTDTQYF.

The chain is built from TRBV12-3 or TRBV12-4 and TRBJ2-3, with D uncertain. V lost 6 bases to trimming and J lost 2 bases, with 9 bases between them. The CDR3 spans 13 residues. CDR3 region: CASSERPTDTQYF. The CDR3 DNA is TGTGCCAGCAGCGAACGTCCCACAGATACGCAGTATTTT.

The chain is built from TRBV14 and TRBJ1-2; a possible D gene is TRBD1 (5 bases). The CDR3 consists of 15 residues. Per the germline V gene, CDR1 is SGHDN and CDR2 is FVKESK. V lost 0 bases and J 3 bases, leaving 11 bases between the germline ends. In DNA, the CDR3 is TGTGCCAGCAGCCAAGAGGCTAGGGGCTACTATGGCTACACCTTC. It is translated as CASSQEARGYYGYTF.

This clonotype was seen ten or more times. This chain uses TRBV7-9 with TRBJ2-5; D is possibly TRBD1 (5 bases). V was clipped by 11 bases and J by 7 bases, with 17 bases between them. Germline values: CDR1 SEHNR, CDR2 FQNEAQ (reference sequence). The CDR3 has 12 residues. This CDR3 reads CAGLTVAGTQYF. For the CDR3, the DNA is TGTGCCGGATTGACAGTTGCAGGGACCCAGTACTTC.

This clonotype was seen only a few times. The chain couples TRBV6-1 to TRBJ2-5; the match to TRBD2 covers 7 bases. The germline gives CDR1 MNHNS, CDR2 SASEGT. CDR3 length: 15 amino acids. V trimming: 6 bases; J trimming: 2 bases; junction bases outside the gene matches: 9. The DNA of the CDR3 is TGTGCCAGCAGGCCCTATGGGGGGGGTCAAGAGACCCAGTACTTC. Residues: CASRPYGGGQETQYF.

This clonotype was counted at least ten times. The V gene is TRBV6-1, the J gene TRBJ2-7; the match to TRBD1 covers 7 bases. V shed 6 bases, J shed 3 bases, and the junction held 11 bases outside the gene matches. The CDR3 spans 15 residues. Germline V gives CDR1 MNHNS, CDR2 SASEGT. This chain's CDR3 is CASSRPWDSHYEQYF. DNA for the CDR3: TGTGCCAGCAGCCGGCCCTGGGACAGCCACTACGAGCAGTACTTC.

This clonotype was seen ten or more times. The chain links TRBV29-1 to TRBJ2-5; D uncertain. Trimming shortened V by 4 bases and J by 4 bases, and 7 bases separated the two germline ends. Germline CDR1 reads SQVTM; CDR2 reads ANQGSEA. The CDR3 sequence is 11 residues long. This CDR3 reads CSVVSRETQYF. The CDR3 nucleotides are TGCAGCGTTGTTTCAAGAGAGACCCAGTACTTC.

This clonotype was recorded a few times. This chain links TRBV28 with TRBJ1-4; D remains unclear. Trimming left V 5 bases short and J 8 bases short, with 9 bases between. The CDR3 length is 12 residues. CDR1 and CDR2 (germline): MDHEN, SYDVKM. CDR3 amino acids: CASSGSLEKLFF. CDR3 bases: TGTGCCAGCAGTGGGAGCCTAGAAAAACTGTTTTTT.

This clonotype was counted a few times. This chain links TRBV28 with TRBJ2-3; TRBD1 agrees at 8 bases. CDR3 length: 19 residues. J lost 2 bases, V lost 4 bases, and 17 bases had no gene match. Germline V gives CDR1 MDHEN, CDR2 SYDVKM. The CDR3 sequence: CASSWYPRQGQGYTDTQYF. Here the CDR3 DNA reads TGTGCCAGCAGTTGGTATCCACGCCAAGGACAGGGCTACACAGATACGCAGTATTTT.

This clonotype was detected only a few times. This chain connects TRBV5-1 to TRBJ2-7, with TRBD2 identical over 9 bases. Germline loops: CDR1 SGHRS, CDR2 YFSETQ. V shed 2 bases and J 4 bases; nucleotides not matched to a gene: 13. CDR3 length: 17 residues. The CDR3 nucleotides read TGCGCCAGCAGCTTCAACCCCAGACTAGCGGATTCATACGAGCAGTACTTC. It translates to CASSFNPRLADSYEQYF.

This chain links TRBV11-3 with TRBJ2-2, with a weak D call TRBD2 (6 bases). The germline V gene has CDR1 SGHNT and CDR2 YENEEA. Trimming pared 0 bases from V and 4 bases from J, leaving 12 bases between. This CDR3 is 16 amino acids long. The CDR3, as DNA: TGTGCCAGCAGCTTAGATTCGGGAGCGGGCACCGGGGAGCTGTTTTTT. Its translation: CASSLDSGAGTGELFF. Complete variable domain (other parts from reference TRBV11-3 and TRBJ2-2): EAGVVQSPRYKIIEKKQPVAFWCNPISGHNTLYWYLQNLGQGPELLIRYENEEAVDDSQLPKDRFSAERLKGVDSTLKIQPAELGDSAVYLCASSLDSGAGTGELFFGEGSRLTVL.

This clonotype turned up a few times. CDR3 region: CASHEQGQRPYNEQFF. The CDR3 DNA reads as TGTGCCAGCCATGAACAGGGCCAAAGGCCCTACAATGAGCAGTTCTTC. The V call is TRBV11-2, the J call TRBJ2-1, with a tentative D call TRBD1 (6 bases). This CDR3 has 16 residues. Germline loops: CDR1 SGHAT, CDR2 FQNNGV. V was pared by 8 bases and J by 2 bases, with 19 bases between.

The chain joins TRBV20-1 to TRBJ1-6, with 8 bases matching TRBD1. This CDR3 contains 14 residues. CDR1 and CDR2 from the germline V gene are DFQATT and SNEGSKA (reference sequence). Trimming cost V 4 bases and J 6 bases; bases outside gene matches: 5. CDR3 nucleotides: TGCAGTGCTATATTGACAGGGGCTAATTCACCCCTCCACTTT. Translation gives CSAILTGANSPLHF.

In this sample, this clonotype turned up a few times. The chain links TRBV7-2 to TRBJ2-4, with TRBD1 matching 9 bases. The CDR3 is 16 residues long. From germline, CDR1 is SGHTA and CDR2 FQGNSA. V was clipped by 5 bases and J by 2 bases; unmatched bases: 7. The DNA for the CDR3 is TGTGCCAGCAGCACCCGACAGGGGGATACCAAAAACATTCAGTACTTC. It translates to CASSTRQGDTKNIQYF.

The rearrangement uses TRBV19 and TRBJ1-5; no firm D call. This CDR3 spans 16 amino acids. Looked up from germline, CDR1 is LNHDA and CDR2 is SQIVND (reference sequence). The V and J ends lost 5 bases and 0 bases respectively, with 14 bases between them. CDR3 sequence: CASSPRSPNSNQPQHF. CDR3 nucleotide sequence: TGTGCCAGTAGTCCTCGGTCACCGAATAGCAATCAGCCCCAGCATTTT. Full variable domain (rest looked up from reference TRBV19 and TRBJ1-5): DGGITQSPKYLFRKEGQNVTLSCEQNLNHDAMYWYRQDPGQGLRLIYYSQIVNDFQKGDIAEGYSVSREKKESFPLTVTSAQKNPTAFYLCASSPRSPNSNQPQHFGDGTRLSIL.

This clonotype has just one count. The chain joins TRBV12-3 or TRBV12-4 to TRBJ2-3, with 8 bases lining up with TRBD1. This CDR3 contains 13 residues. The V segment lost 6 bases and the J segment 5 bases; nucleotides outside the gene matches: 4. The DNA of the CDR3 is TGTGCCAGCAGGCGACAGGGGCAAGATACGCAGTATTTT. It is translated as CASRRQGQDTQYF.

This clonotype has a count of ten or more. The chain carries TRBV4-2 and TRBJ2-4; the D call may be TRBD1 or TRBD2 (5 bases each). The CDR3 covers 15 residues. Germline lookup yields CDR1 LGHNA and CDR2 YNFKEQ. Trimming removed 0 bases at V and 1 base at J, with 7 bases between. The CDR3 nucleotides read TGTGCCAGCAGCCAAGAATGGGGGGCCAAAAACATTCAGTACTTC. Its translation: CASSQEWGAKNIQYF.

This clonotype was seen only a few times. One end of the junction is discordant with germline, which a read error may explain. J is TRBJ2-3 and V is TRBV10-3; D may match TRBD1 or TRBD2 (5 bases each). Per the germline V gene, CDR1 is ENHRY and CDR2 is SYGVKD. The CDR3 spans 12 residues. The DNA for the CDR3 is TGTGCCATCAGCGAGGGGTCCTGGGGCACTTTTTTT. It is translated as CAISEGSWGTFF.

This clonotype was seen more than once but under ten times. The chain links TRBV18 to TRBJ2-7; D gene unclear. This CDR3 comprises 15 residues. V lost 1 base, J lost 0 bases, and 10 bases lay in between. CDR1 is KGHSH, CDR2 LQKENI, per germline. CDR3 nucleotide sequence: TGTGCCAGCTCACCACGGGTGAATTTCTCCTACGAGCAGTACTTC. It specifies CASSPRVNFSYEQYF. The variable domain in full, with the rest retrieved from reference TRBV18 and TRBJ2-7, is NAGVMQNPRHLVRRRGQEARLRCSPMKGHSHVYWYRQLPEEGLKFMVYLQKENIIDESGMPKERFSAEFPKEGPSILRIQQVVRGDSAAYFCASSPRVNFSYEQYFGPGTRLTVT.